This T cell receptor (beta chain) emerged from a study of T cells in Graves' hyperthyroidism and ophthalmopathy. For the study at large: Initial diagnosis, before any treatment, was when peripheral blood was collected.

The study, taken as a whole, reports: Prediction of ophthalmopathy progression came a median approximately 6.5 months pre-onset.

Germline-derived CDR1 and CDR2 are LGHNA and YNFKEQ. The CDR3 extends over 16 amino acids. Unmatched junction bases numbered 5, after V lost 1 base and J lost 0 bases. This clonotype has only a few counts. Its cognate antigen is unknown. 10 ml fresh peripheral blood yielded the PBMCs. RNA transcripts yielded amplified TCR beta CDR3 regions. The HTBI set primed first-round TCR CDR3 RT-PCR. MiXCR, run by TCRdb on the multiplex PCR reads, gives a single entry per CDR3 protein. The table includes 500,000 to 650,000 distinct CDR3 sequences, 17% detected once. This receptor was obtained from a woman aged 18-29 years with Graves' ophthalmopathy. The sequencing input was blood. The J gene is TRBJ1-2, the V gene TRBV4-2; 7 nucleotides line up with TRBD1. CDR3 DNA sequence: TGTGCCAGCAGCCAAGTTGAAACAGGGGCTAACTATGGCTACACCTTC. The encoded protein is CASSQVETGANYGYTF.